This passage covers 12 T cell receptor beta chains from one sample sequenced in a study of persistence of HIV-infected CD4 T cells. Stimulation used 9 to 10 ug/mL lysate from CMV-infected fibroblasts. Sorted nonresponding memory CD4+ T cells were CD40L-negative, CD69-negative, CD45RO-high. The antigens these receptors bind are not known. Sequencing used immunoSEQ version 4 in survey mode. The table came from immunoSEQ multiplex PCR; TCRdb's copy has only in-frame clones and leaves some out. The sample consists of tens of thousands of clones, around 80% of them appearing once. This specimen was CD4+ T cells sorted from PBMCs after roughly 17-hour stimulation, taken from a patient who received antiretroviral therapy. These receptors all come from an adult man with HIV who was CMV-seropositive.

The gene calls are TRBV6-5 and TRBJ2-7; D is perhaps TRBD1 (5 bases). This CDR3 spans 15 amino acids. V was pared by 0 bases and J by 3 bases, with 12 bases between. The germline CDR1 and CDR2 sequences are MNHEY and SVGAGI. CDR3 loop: CASSYSTVGGYEQYF. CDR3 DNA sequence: TGTGCCAGCAGTTACTCGACAGTAGGTGGCTACGAGCAGTACTTC.

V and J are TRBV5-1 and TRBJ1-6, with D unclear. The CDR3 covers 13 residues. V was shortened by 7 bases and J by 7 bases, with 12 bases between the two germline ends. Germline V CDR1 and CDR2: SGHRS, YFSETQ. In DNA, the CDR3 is TGCGCCAGCGCCCCCGATTGGAATTCACCCCTCCACTTT. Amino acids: CASAPDWNSPLHF.

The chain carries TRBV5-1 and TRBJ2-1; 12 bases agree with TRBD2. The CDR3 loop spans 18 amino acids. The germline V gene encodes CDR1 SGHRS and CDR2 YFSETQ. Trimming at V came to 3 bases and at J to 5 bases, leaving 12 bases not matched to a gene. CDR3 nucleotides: TGCGCCAGCAGCTCTACAGGGAACGGACTAGCGGGACACAATGAGCAGTTCTTC. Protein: CASSSTGNGLAGHNEQFF.

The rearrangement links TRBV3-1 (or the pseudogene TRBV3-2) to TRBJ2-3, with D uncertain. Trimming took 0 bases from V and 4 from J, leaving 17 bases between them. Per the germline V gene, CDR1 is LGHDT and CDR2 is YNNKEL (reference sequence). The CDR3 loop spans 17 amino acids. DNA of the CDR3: TGTGCCAGCAGCCAAGATTTGGGCTCCCTATCGGCAGATACGCAGTATTTT. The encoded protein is CASSQDLGSLSADTQYF.

The CDR3 reads CATGRPGSYEQYF. The CDR3 DNA sequence: TGTGCCACCGGCCGGCCCGGGTCCTACGAGCAGTACTTC. This chain links TRBV15 with TRBJ2-7; no reliable D call. The CDR3 covers 13 residues. CDR1 is LNHNV and CDR2 is YYDKDF in the germline V gene (reference sequence). V was shortened by 8 bases and J by 1 base, with 12 bases between the two germline ends.

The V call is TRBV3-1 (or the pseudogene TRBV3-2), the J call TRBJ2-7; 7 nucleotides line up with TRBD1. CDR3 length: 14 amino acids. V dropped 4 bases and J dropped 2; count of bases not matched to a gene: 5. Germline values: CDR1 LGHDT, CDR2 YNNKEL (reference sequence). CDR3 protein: CASSRGTAPYEQYF. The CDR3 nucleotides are TGTGCCAGCAGCCGAGGGACAGCGCCCTACGAGCAGTACTTC.

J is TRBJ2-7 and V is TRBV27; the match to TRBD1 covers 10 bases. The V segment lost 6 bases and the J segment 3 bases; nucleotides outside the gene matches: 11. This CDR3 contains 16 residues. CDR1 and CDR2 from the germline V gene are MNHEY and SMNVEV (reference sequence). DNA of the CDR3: TGTGCCAGCAGGACAAAAGGGGGACAGGGGTACTACGAGCAGTACTTC. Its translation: CASRTKGGQGYYEQYF.

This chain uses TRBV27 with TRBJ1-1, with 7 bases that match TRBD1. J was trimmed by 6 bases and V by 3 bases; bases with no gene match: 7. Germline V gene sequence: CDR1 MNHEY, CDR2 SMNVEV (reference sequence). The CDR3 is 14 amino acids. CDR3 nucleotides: TGTGCCAGCAGTTTTAGACAGGGTCGCCCTGAAGCTTTCTTT. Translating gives CASSFRQGRPEAFF.

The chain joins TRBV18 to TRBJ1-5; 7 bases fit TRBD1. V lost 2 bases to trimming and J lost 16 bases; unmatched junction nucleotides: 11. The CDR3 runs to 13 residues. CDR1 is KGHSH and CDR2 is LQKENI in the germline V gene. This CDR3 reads CASSPSRGQAIHF. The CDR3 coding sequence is TGTGCCAGCTCACCAAGTCGAGGACAGGCTATCCATTTT.

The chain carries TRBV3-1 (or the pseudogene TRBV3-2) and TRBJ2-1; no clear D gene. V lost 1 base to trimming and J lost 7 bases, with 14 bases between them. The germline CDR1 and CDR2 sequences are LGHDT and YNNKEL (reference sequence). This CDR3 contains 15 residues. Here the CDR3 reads CASSQGLERANEQFF. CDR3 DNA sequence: TGTGCCAGCAGCCAAGGACTGGAGAGAGCAAATGAGCAGTTCTTC.

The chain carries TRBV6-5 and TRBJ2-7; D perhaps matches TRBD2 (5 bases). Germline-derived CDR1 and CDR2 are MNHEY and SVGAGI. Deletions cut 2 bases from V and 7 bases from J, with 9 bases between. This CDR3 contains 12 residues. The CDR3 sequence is CASSYNGGEQYF. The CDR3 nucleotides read TGTGCCAGCAGTTACAACGGCGGGGAGCAGTACTTC.

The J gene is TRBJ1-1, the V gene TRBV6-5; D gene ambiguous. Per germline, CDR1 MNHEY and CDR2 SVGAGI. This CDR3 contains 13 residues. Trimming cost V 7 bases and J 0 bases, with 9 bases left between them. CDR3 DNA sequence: TGTGCCAGCACCCTGGGCGTGAACACTGAAGCTTTCTTT. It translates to CASTLGVNTEAFF.